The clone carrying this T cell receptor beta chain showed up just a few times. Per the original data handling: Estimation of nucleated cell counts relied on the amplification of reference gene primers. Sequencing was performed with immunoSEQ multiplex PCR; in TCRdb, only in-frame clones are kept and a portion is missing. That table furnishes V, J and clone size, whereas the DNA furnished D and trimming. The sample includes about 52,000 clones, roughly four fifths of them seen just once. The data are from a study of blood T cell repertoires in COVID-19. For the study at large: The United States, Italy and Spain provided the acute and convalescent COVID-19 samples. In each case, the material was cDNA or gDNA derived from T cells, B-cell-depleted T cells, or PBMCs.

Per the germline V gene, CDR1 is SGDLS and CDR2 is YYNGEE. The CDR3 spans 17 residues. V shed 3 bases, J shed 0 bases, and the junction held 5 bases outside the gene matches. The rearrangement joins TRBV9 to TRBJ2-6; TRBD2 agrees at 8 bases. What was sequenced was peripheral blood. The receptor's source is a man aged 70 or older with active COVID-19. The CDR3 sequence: CASSAGRAYSGANVLTF. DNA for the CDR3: TGTGCCAGCAGCGCCGGGAGGGCCTACTCTGGGGCCAACGTCCTGACTTTC.